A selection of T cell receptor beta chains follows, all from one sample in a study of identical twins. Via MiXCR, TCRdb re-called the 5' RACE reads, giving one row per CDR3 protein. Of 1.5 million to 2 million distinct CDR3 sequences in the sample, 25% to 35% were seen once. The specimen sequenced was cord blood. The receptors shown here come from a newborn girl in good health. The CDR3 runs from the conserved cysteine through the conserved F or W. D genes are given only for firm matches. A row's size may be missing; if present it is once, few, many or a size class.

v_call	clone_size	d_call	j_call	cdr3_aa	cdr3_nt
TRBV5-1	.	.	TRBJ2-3	CASSIQRAPDAQYF	TGCGCCAGCAGCATTCAGCGGGCTCCAGATGCGCAGTATTTT
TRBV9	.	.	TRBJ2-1	CASSLPGLDYNEQFF	TGTGCCAGCAGCTTACCGGGACTGGACTACAATGAGCAGTTCTTC
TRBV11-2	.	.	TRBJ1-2	CASSLGPRQAANYGYTF	TGTGCCAGCAGCTTAGGCCCTCGACAGGCCGCCAACTATGGCTACACCTTC
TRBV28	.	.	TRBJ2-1	CASSRGLSRPYNEQFF	TGTGCCAGCAGCCGCGGTTTAAGTAGGCCCTACAATGAGCAGTTCTTC
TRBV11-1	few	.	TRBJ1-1	CASSQGAMNTEAFF	TGTGCCAGCAGCCAGGGTGCTATGAACACTGAAGCTTTCTTT
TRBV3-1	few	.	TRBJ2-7	CASSQALLSYEQYF	TGTGCCAGCAGCCAAGCTCTGCTCTCCTACGAGCAGTACTTC
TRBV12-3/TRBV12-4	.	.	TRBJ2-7	CAGSLWHYEQYF	TGTGCCGGCAGTTTATGGCACTACGAGCAGTACTTC
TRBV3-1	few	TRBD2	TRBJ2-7	CASSQVLAGGKYEQYF	TGTGCCAGCAGCCAAGTTCTAGCGGGGGGGAAATACGAGCAGTACTTC
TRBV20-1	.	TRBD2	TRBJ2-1	CSARPAGVRNEQFF	TGCAGTGCTAGACCAGCGGGAGTACGGAATGAGCAGTTCTTC
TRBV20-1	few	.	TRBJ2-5	CSARGLGGQETQYF	TGCAGTGCTAGAGGTCTAGGGGGCCAAGAGACCCAGTACTTC
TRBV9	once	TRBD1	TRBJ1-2	CASSVAGTGNYGYTF	TGTGCCAGCAGCGTAGCCGGGACAGGGAACTATGGCTACACCTTC
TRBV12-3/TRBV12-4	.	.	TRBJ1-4	CASSFRTAPSTNEKLFF	TGTGCCAGCAGTTTTAGGACAGCCCCTTCAACTAATGAAAAACTGTTTTTT
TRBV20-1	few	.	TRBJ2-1	CSAIPRPGYEQFF	TGCAGTGCTATCCCCCGGCCGGGCTATGAGCAGTTCTTC
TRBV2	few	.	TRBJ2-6	CASSEYGAGANVLTF	TGTGCCAGCAGTGAATACGGGGCTGGGGCCAACGTCCTGACTTTC